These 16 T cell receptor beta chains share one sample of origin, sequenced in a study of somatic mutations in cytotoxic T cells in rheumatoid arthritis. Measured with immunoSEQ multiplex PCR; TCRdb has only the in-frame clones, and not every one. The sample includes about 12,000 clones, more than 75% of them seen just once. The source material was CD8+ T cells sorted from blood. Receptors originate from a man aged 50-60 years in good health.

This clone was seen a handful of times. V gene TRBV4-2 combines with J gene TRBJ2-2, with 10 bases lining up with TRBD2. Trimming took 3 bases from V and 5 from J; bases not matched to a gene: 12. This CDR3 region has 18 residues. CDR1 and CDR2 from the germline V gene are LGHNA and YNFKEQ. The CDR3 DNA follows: TGTGCCAGCAGCCAGGACTCGGGAGCGGGGGGGGGAACCGGGGAGCTGTTTTTT. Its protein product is CASSQDSGAGGGTGELFF.

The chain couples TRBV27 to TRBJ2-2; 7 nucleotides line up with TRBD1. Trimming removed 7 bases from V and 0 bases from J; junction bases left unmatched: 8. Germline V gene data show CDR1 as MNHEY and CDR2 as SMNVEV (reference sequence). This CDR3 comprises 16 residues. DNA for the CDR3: TGTGCCAGCAACTTCTACGGGACAGCGAACACCGGGGAGCTGTTTTTT. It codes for CASNFYGTANTGELFF.

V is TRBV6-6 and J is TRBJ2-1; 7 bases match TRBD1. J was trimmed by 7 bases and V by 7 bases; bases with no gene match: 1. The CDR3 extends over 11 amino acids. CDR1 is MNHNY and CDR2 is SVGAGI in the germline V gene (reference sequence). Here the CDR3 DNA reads TGTGCCAGCAACAGGGGAAATGAGCAGTTCTTC. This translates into CASNRGNEQFF.

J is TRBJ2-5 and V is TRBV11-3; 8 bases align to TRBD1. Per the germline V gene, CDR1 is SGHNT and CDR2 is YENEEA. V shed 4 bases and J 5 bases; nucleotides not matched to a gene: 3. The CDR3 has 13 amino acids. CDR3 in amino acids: CASSYGQGETQYF. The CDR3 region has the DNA TGTGCCAGCAGCTACGGACAGGGCGAGACCCAGTACTTC. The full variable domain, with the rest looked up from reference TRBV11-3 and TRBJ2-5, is EAGVVQSPRYKIIEKKQPVAFWCNPISGHNTLYWYLQNLGQGPELLIRYENEEAVDDSQLPKDRFSAERLKGVDSTLKIQPAELGDSAVYLCASSYGQGETQYFGPGTRLLVL.

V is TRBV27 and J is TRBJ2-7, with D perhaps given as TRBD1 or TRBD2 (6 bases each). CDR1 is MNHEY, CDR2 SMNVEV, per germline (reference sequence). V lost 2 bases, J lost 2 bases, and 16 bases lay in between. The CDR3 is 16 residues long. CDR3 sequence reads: CASSLGPPGAAYEQYF. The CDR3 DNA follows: TGTGCCAGCAGTTTAGGACCCCCGGGGGCCGCCTACGAGCAGTACTTC.

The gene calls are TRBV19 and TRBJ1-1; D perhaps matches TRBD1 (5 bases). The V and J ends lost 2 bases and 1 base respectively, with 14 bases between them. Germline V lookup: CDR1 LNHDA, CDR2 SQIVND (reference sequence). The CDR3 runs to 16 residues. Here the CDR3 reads CASSITGRGPNTEAFF. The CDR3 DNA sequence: TGTGCCAGTAGTATAACGGGCCGGGGACCGAACACTGAAGCTTTCTTT.

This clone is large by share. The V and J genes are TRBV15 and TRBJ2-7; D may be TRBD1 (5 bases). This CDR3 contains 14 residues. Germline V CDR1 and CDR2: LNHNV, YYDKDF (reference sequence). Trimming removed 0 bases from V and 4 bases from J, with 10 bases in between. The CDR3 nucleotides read TGTGCCACCAGCAGAGACAGGGCTGCTTACGAGCAGTACGTC. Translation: CATSRDRAAYEQYV.

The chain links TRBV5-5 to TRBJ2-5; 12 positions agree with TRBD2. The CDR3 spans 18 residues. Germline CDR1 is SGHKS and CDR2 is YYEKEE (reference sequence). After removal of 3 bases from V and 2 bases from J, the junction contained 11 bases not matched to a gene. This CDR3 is CASSWRPPSGGVQETQYF. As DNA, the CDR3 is TGTGCCAGCAGCTGGCGGCCACCTAGCGGGGGGGTACAAGAGACCCAGTACTTC.

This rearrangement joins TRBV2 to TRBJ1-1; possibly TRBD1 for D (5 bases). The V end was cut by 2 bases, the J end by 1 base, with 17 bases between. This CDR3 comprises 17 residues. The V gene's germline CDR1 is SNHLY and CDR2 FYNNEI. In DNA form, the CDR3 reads TGTGCCAGCAGTGAATGGGGCCCCTCCGGGGGGAACACTGAAGCTTTCTTT. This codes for CASSEWGPSGGNTEAFF.

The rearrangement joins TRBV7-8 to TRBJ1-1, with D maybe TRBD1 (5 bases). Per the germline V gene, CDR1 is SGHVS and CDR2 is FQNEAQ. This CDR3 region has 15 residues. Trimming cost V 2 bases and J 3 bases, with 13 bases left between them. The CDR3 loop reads CASSLSTAGHTEAFF. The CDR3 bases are TGTGCCAGCAGCTTAAGTACAGCGGGACACACTGAAGCTTTCTTT.

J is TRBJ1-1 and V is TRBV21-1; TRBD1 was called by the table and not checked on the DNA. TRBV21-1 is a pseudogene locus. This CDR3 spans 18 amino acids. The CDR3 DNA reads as TGTGCCAGCACCCCAGGGGACGGGACAGGGGGGGTGAACACTGAAGCTTTCTTT. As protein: CASTPGDGTGGVNTEAFF.

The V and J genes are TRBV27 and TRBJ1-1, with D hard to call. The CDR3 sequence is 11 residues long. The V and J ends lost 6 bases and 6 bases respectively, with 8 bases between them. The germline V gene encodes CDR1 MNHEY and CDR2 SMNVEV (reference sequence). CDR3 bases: TGTGCCAGCAGAAAAGGAGCTGAAGCTTTCTTT. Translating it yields CASRKGAEAFF.

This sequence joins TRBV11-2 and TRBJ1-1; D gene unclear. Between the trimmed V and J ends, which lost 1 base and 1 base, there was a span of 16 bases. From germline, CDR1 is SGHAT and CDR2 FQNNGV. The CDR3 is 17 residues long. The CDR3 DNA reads TGTGCCAGCAGCTTAGCTTTAGAAAAGGGCCCGAACACTGAAGCTTTCTTT. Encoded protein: CASSLALEKGPNTEAFF.

The CDR3 coding sequence is TGTGCCAGCAGTTGGCAGGGGAGCTCCTACGAGCAGTACTTC. Its translation is CASSWQGSSYEQYF. The chain uses TRBV27 and TRBJ2-7; tentatively, D is TRBD1 (6 bases). From germline, CDR1 is MNHEY and CDR2 SMNVEV (reference sequence). The CDR3 length is 14 residues. V was trimmed by 4 bases and J by 0 bases, leaving 10 bases between them.

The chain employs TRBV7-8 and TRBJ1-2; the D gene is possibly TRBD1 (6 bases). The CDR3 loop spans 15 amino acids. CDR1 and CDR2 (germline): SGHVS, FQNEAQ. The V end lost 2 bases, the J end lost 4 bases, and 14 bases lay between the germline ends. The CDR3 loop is CASSLTGGQVYGYTF. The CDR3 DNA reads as TGTGCCAGCAGCTTAACGGGGGGGCAGGTCTATGGCTACACCTTC. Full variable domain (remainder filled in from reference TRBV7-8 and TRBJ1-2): GAGVSQSPRYKVAKRGQDVALRCDPISGHVSLFWYQQALGQGPEFLTYFQNEAQLDKSGLPSDRFFAERPEGSVSTLKIQRTQQEDSAVYLCASSLTGGQVYGYTFGSGTRLTVV.

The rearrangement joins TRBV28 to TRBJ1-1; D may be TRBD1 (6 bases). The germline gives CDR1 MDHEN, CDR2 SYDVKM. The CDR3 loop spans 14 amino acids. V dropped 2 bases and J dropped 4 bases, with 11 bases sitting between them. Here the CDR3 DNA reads TGTGCCAGCAGTTTACCAGGGGATGGCACTGAAGCTTTCTTT. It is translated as CASSLPGDGTEAFF.